This TCR beta chain was identified in a study of T cell changes during pregnancy in multiple sclerosis. Germline lookup yields CDR1 SNHLY and CDR2 FYNNEI. CDR3 length equals 16 residues. The junction had 6 bases not matched to a gene; V was cut back by 2 bases and J by 2 bases. Some clones are missing from TCRdb's copy, which holds only in-frame ones; the method was immunoSEQ multiplex PCR. The data show about 54,000 clones, with around 92% seen just once and over 1% held by the top ten. This TCR was recovered from a female donor in good health, enrolled as a control in a pregnancy study. V usage is TRBV2 and J usage is TRBJ2-3, with 8 positions matching TRBD2. Sequenced material: peripheral blood, taken after pregnancy. CDR3 coding DNA: TGTGCCAGCAGTGAACTGCCGGGAGGGGTCACAGATACGCAGTATTTT. As protein: CASSELPGGVTDTQYF.